This T cell receptor beta chain was sequenced for a study of early T cells in non-severe SARS-CoV-2 infection. At the level of the study: From unsorted whole blood, bulk RNA was sequenced, and the chains remained unpaired.

The trim removed 7 bases at V and 4 bases at J, leaving 9 bases unmatched. Germline CDR1 MNHNY, CDR2 SVGAGI (reference sequence). This CDR3 is built from 14 residues. TCRdb redid the calling of the 5' RACE reads with MiXCR, one entry per CDR3 protein. Among 71,000 or so distinct CDR3 sequences, 12% to 15% were seen once, and the ten largest hold around 15%. In its sample, this clonotype was seen a few times. V gene TRBV6-6 combines with J gene TRBJ1-2; 7 nucleotides line up with TRBD1. The clonotype was recovered from an adult who was a healthcare worker with PCR-confirmed SARS-CoV-2 infection or an uninfected control (not recorded which). The specimen sequenced was whole blood. DNA for the CDR3: TGTGCCAGCACCGAAACAGGGGCCGGCTATGGCTACACCTTC. Translating gives CASTETGAGYGYTF.